A selection of T cell receptor beta chains follows, all from one sample in a study of blood T cell repertoires in COVID-19. Clones were read by immunoSEQ multiplex PCR, and TCRdb kept only the in-frame ones, dropping some. Of about 280,000 clones in the sample, roughly 89% were seen once. Sequenced input: peripheral blood. The source of these receptors is a middle-aged man with acute or convalescent COVID-19. The CDR3 runs from the conserved cysteine through the conserved F or W. The order of the fields is J gene, V gene, D gene, clone size, CDR3 protein, CDR3 DNA. D genes are given only for firm matches. Size is omitted from some rows. Given values are once, few, many or a class for expanded clones.

TRBJ2-3	TRBV29-1	-	few	CSVTLAGERTDTQYF	TGCAGCGTTACCCTAGCTGGGGAGCGGACAGATACGCAGTATTTT
TRBJ1-1	TRBV6-1	-	-	CASSEAQGMGEAFF	TGTGCCAGCAGTGAAGCGCAGGGAATGGGTGAAGCTTTCTTT
TRBJ1-2	TRBV4-1	TRBD1	once	CASSQEYGTGINYGYTF	TGCGCCAGCAGCCAAGAGTACGGGACAGGGATTAACTATGGCTACACCTTC
TRBJ1-1	TRBV3-1/TRBV3-2	-	-	CASSQLANTEAFF	TGTGCCAGCAGCCAGTTAGCGAACACTGAAGCTTTCTTT
TRBJ2-3	TRBV18	-	-	CASSPPSSGAIQYF	TGTGCCAGCTCACCGCCGTCTTCGGGTGCGATCCAGTATTTT
TRBJ2-5	TRBV29-1	TRBD2	-	CRDPSGLYQETQYF	TGCAGAGACCCTAGCGGACTGTACCAAGAGACCCAGTACTTC
TRBJ2-3	TRBV30	TRBD2	-	CAWSVWRGGSTDTQYF	TGTGCCTGGAGTGTATGGCGGGGGGGGAGCACAGATACGCAGTATTTT
TRBJ2-1	TRBV30	TRBD2	-	CAWIGGGGYNEQFF	TGTGCCTGGATCGGGGGGGGAGGATACAATGAGCAGTTCTTC
TRBJ1-6	TRBV3-1/TRBV3-2	TRBD1	-	CASSQEGPGQGDSPLHF	TGTGCCAGCAGCCAAGAGGGGCCGGGACAGGGAGATTCACCCCTCCACTTT
TRBJ2-3	TRBV18	-	-	CASSPESTSTDTQYF	TGTGCCAGCTCACCCGAGAGTACTAGCACAGATACGCAGTATTTT
TRBJ1-5	TRBV7-2	-	few	CASTQRTETYQPQHF	TGTGCCAGCACCCAAAGGACAGAAACTTATCAGCCCCAGCATTTT
TRBJ1-2	TRBV29-1	-	-	CSVGAGSNYGYTF	TGCAGCGTTGGGGCAGGGTCTAACTATGGCTACACCTTC
TRBJ1-1	TRBV7-3	-	-	CASSLRRHTEAFF	TGTGCCAGCAGCTTAAGGCGGCACACTGAAGCTTTCTTT
TRBJ2-2	TRBV7-2	-	-	CASSSTQAPSTGELFF	TGTGCCAGCAGCTCCACACAGGCCCCGAGCACCGGGGAGCTGTTTTTT
TRBJ1-1	TRBV5-8	-	-	CASSLLAGNMNTEAFF	TGTGCCAGCAGCTTGCTCGCTGGCAACATGAACACTGAAGCTTTCTTT
TRBJ1-2	TRBV5-1	-	-	CASSLSGGAYGYTF	TGCGCCAGCAGCTTGAGTGGAGGAGCCTATGGCTACACCTTC